Following are 18 T cell receptor beta chains from one sample sequenced in a study of T cell responses to AZD1222 COVID-19 vaccine. Measured with immunoSEQ multiplex PCR; TCRdb has only the in-frame clones, and not every one. This sample has about 150,000 clones, with 94% found just once. The sample in question was peripheral blood, obtained on day 0 of AZD1222 vaccination. These receptors came from an adult in good health.

V usage is TRBV6-2 or TRBV6-3 and J usage is TRBJ1-2; D may be TRBD1 (6 bases). The germline gives CDR1 MNHEY, CDR2 SVGEGT. The CDR3 covers 16 residues. V was pared by 2 bases and J by 4 bases, with 17 bases between. In DNA form, the CDR3 reads TGTGCCAGCAGTTACCACGAGGGGGAGGGGACCTATGGCTACACCTTC. Protein: CASSYHEGEGTYGYTF.

The rearrangement uses TRBV18 and TRBJ1-6, with 8 bases matching TRBD1. The junction had 10 bases not matched to a gene; V was cut back by 5 bases and J by 10 bases. Per the germline V gene, CDR1 is KGHSH and CDR2 is LQKENI. The CDR3 totals 15 residues. The DNA for the CDR3 is TGTGCCAGCTCATCGGACAGGGTAGGGCAGTCACCCCTCCACTTT. As protein: CASSSDRVGQSPLHF.

This clone was found once. This sequence joins TRBV29-1 and TRBJ1-2; 8 bases fit TRBD1. CDR3 length equals 13 residues. Losses at the gene ends were 6 bases for V and 7 bases for J; bases not matched to a gene: 10. Germline V gives CDR1 SQVTM, CDR2 ANQGSEA. The CDR3 region is CSVLGQGGVGYTF. DNA of the CDR3: TGCAGCGTCCTCGGACAGGGAGGGGTTGGCTACACCTTC.

This rearrangement joins TRBV3-1 (or the pseudogene TRBV3-2) to TRBJ1-5; D gene uncertain. Trimming shortened V by 0 bases and J by 0 bases, and 9 bases separated the two germline ends. From germline, CDR1 is LGHDT and CDR2 YNNKEL (reference sequence). This CDR3 contains 16 residues. In nucleotides, the CDR3 is TGTGCCAGCAGCCAAGATCCAGAGTTTAGCAATCAGCCCCAGCATTTT. This sequence encodes CASSQDPEFSNQPQHF.

The chain joins TRBV7-2 to TRBJ2-5; tentatively, D is TRBD1 (5 bases). This CDR3 has 15 amino acids. Per the germline V gene, CDR1 is SGHTA and CDR2 is FQGNSA. The V end was cut by 5 bases, the J end by 2 bases, with 15 bases between. DNA for the CDR3: TGTGCCAGCAGCCTAACCCCGACAGTACAAGAGACCCAGTACTTC. Translating it yields CASSLTPTVQETQYF.

The V call is TRBV5-4, the J call TRBJ1-2; 10 bases line up with TRBD1. The CDR3 is made up of 14 amino acids. V lost 0 bases to trimming and J lost 7 bases; unmatched junction nucleotides: 3. The germline V gene has CDR1 SGHNT and CDR2 YYREEE (reference sequence). The CDR3 DNA follows: TGTGCCAGCAGCTTGGCGGGACAGGGGACTGGCTACACCTTC. It specifies CASSLAGQGTGYTF.

In DNA form, the CDR3 reads TGTGCCAGCAGTCGAACCTACTCGACAGGGTCAGATACGCAGTATTTT. Translated, it gives CASSRTYSTGSDTQYF. The chain recombines TRBV6-6 with TRBJ2-3, with TRBD1 matching over 7 bases. The V gene's germline CDR1 is MNHNY and CDR2 SVGAGI (reference sequence). This CDR3 spans 16 amino acids. After removal of 5 bases from V and 4 bases from J, the junction contained 12 bases not matched to a gene.

The chain uses TRBV5-6 and TRBJ1-3; D is unresolved. Germline V gene sequence: CDR1 SGHDT, CDR2 YYEEEE. The V and J ends lost 0 bases and 7 bases respectively, with 14 bases between them. The CDR3 is 15 amino acids. CDR3 loop: CASSLAAAGGNTIYF. CDR3 in DNA: TGTGCCAGCAGCTTGGCGGCGGCGGGAGGGAACACCATATATTTT.

V and J are TRBV12-5 and TRBJ2-5; a weak D match, TRBD2 (5 bases). V was shortened by 4 bases and J by 5 bases, with 14 bases between the two germline ends. The CDR3 sequence is 14 residues long. The germline gives CDR1 LGHNT, CDR2 FRNRAP. CDR3 in DNA: TGTGCTAGTGGTTCCGGGTTCTCGGGGGAGACCCAGTACTTC. Its translation: CASGSGFSGETQYF.

This rearrangement joins TRBV30 to TRBJ1-5, with a weak D call TRBD1 (6 bases). This CDR3 has 13 residues. V shed 2 bases and J shed 7 bases, with 12 bases lying between them. The germline V gene has CDR1 GTSNPN and CDR2 SVGIG (reference sequence). This CDR3 reads CAWSFRGRQPQHF. CDR3 coding DNA: TGTGCCTGGAGTTTCAGGGGAAGGCAGCCCCAGCATTTT.

The chain links TRBV2 to TRBJ1-4, with 11 bases identical to TRBD1. V shed 8 bases, J shed 9 bases, and the junction held 5 bases outside the gene matches. Germline V gene lookup returns CDR1 SNHLY and CDR2 FYNNEI. The CDR3 runs to 13 residues. For the CDR3, the DNA is TGTGCCAGCGCAGGGACAGGGGGGCAAAAACTGTTTTTT. Its translation is CASAGTGGQKLFF.

The chain carries TRBV6-1 and TRBJ1-2; 9 positions match TRBD1. Germline CDR1 is MNHNS and CDR2 is SASEGT. CDR3 length: 16 amino acids. J gave up 2 bases and V 0 bases, and 4 bases lay outside the gene matches. Here the CDR3 DNA reads TGTGCCAGCAGTGAAGCGGACAGGGGCTACAACTATGGCTACACCTTC. This encodes CASSEADRGYNYGYTF.

This chain links TRBV19 with TRBJ1-6; no reliable D call. The germline V gene has CDR1 LNHDA and CDR2 SQIVND (reference sequence). The germline V and J ends were trimmed by 0 bases and 7 bases, with 13 bases remaining between them. The CDR3 extends over 16 amino acids. The CDR3 spells CASSIDRGRLNSPLHF. CDR3 bases: TGTGCCAGTAGTATAGATCGCGGACGGCTGAATTCACCCCTCCACTTT.

The rearrangement joins TRBV5-5 to TRBJ2-1; TRBD2 matches 8 bases. Germline V gene data show CDR1 as SGHKS and CDR2 as YYEKEE (reference sequence). J gave up 8 bases and V 3 bases, and 10 bases lay outside the gene matches. CDR3 length equals 15 residues. CDR3 in amino acids: CASSSRGGEIDEQFF. CDR3 bases: TGTGCCAGCAGCTCCCGGGGGGGCGAAATCGATGAGCAGTTCTTC.

The rearrangement joins TRBV10-3 to TRBJ2-2; D gene unclear. CDR3 length: 14 amino acids. The germline V gene has CDR1 ENHRY and CDR2 SYGVKD. The V end was cut by 3 bases, the J end by 6 bases, with 11 bases between. CDR3 in amino acids: CAISDSSPSGELFF. In DNA, the CDR3 is TGTGCCATCAGTGATTCCAGTCCCTCCGGGGAGCTGTTTTTT.

As to this clone: At one end, the junction sequence differs from germline, possibly due to a read error. The rearrangement uses TRBV6-1 and TRBJ1-6; D is undetermined. Germline V gives CDR1 MNHNS, CDR2 SASEGT. This CDR3 has 15 amino acids. Here the CDR3 reads CASSEGPQSRSLLHF. CDR3 in DNA: TGTGCCAGCAGTGAAGGTCCCCAGAGTCGATCACTCCTCCACTTT.

V gene TRBV7-2 combines with J gene TRBJ2-1, with D tentatively TRBD2 (5 bases). CDR3 length equals 14 residues. Germline lookup yields CDR1 SGHTA and CDR2 FQGNSA. The V end was cut by 5 bases, the J end by 8 bases, with 16 bases between. The CDR3 DNA reads TGTGCCAGCAGCCTCGGACTCTTCTTTGATGAGCAGTTCTTC. This gives the protein CASSLGLFFDEQFF.

With regard to this clone: Other DNA variants within this sample encode the same CDR3. The chain employs TRBV7-2 and TRBJ2-3, with D tentatively TRBD1 or TRBD2 (6 bases each). V lost 6 bases to trimming and J lost 0 bases, with 10 bases between them. This CDR3 spans 14 amino acids. Germline V CDR1 and CDR2: SGHTA, FQGNSA. The CDR3 region is CASSRGLSTDTQYF. DNA for the CDR3: TGTGCCAGCAGTCGGGGGCTTAGCACAGATACGCAGTATTTT.